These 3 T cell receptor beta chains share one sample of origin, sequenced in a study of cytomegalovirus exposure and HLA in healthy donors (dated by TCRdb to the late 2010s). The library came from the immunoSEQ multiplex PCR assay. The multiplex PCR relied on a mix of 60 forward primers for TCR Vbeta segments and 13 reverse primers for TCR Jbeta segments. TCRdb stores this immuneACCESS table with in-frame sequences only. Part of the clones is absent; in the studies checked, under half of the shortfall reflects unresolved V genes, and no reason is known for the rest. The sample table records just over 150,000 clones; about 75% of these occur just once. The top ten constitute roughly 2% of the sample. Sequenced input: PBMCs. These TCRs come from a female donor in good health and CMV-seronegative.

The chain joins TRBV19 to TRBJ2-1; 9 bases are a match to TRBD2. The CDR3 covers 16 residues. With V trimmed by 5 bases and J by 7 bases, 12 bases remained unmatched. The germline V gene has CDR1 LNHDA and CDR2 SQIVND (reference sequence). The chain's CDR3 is CASSPLREGQGNEQFF. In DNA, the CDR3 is TGTGCCAGTAGTCCCCTGCGGGAGGGCCAGGGTAATGAGCAGTTCTTC.

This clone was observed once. The CDR3 DNA sequence: TGCGCCAGCACCTTCTGGCAGGGTTTCGAGCAGTACTTC. Its translation is CASTFWQGFEQYF. The chain couples TRBV10-2 to TRBJ2-7, with D possibly TRBD1 on 5 matching bases. The CDR3 is made up of 13 amino acids. V dropped 7 bases and J dropped 6 bases, with 16 bases sitting between them. The germline V gene has CDR1 WSHSY and CDR2 SAAADI.

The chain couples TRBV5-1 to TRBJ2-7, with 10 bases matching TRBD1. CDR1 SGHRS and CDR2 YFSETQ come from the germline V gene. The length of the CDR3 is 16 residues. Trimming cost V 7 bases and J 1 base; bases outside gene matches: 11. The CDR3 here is CASHTTRDRGSYEQYF. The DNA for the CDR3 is TGCGCCAGCCATACTACCCGGGACAGGGGTTCCTACGAGCAGTACTTC.